Below, one T cell receptor (beta chain) is given with its context. What this receptor recognizes is not known. No per-base quality is available; no much larger clone lies one base away. This sample was taken from a study of T-cell memory formation after mild COVID-19 (dated by TCRdb to 2020 to 2023). At the level of the whole study: Most TCR sequence clusters were specific to one of the two donors. T-cell clones expanding and contracting after mild COVID-19 in a couple of donors were tracked by longitudinal TCRalpha and TCRbeta repertoire sequencing. Two young, previously healthy adult volunteers made up the cohort, one male and one female. Beyond this particular receptor, the publication reports: Whether the second-wave clones peaking on day 37 were SARS-CoV-2 specific was not confirmed. Contracting CD4+ clones turned up mainly in the CM and EM memory subsets, whereas EMRA was where CD8+ clones were enriched. Clones that contracted from day 15 to 85 showed balanced CD4/CD8 phenotypes, whereas a second wave of clones that expanded from day 15 to 37 leaned towards CD4+. Some responding clones were found in pre-infection memory, which suggests that pre-existing cross-reactive memory T cells took part in the SARS-CoV-2 response. Only a couple of mild cases were covered by the study, and larger cohorts that include severe cases with pre-infection samples were considered necessary.

Sequencing used an Illumina NovaSeq 6000. cDNA libraries for TCRalpha and TCRbeta were prepared by 5'RACE using constant-segment primers, with sample barcodes and unique molecular identifiers added. Trizol reagent was used to extract RNA from every sample. Library amplification was performed in two PCR steps, and a second sample barcode and Illumina TruSeq adapters were introduced in the second step. Libraries were sequenced on an Illumina NovaSeq with 2 x 150 bp paired-end reads. In the source study's methods: With migec v1.2.7, reads were demultiplexed and then collapsed into UMI-guided consensus sequences. Using mixcr v2.1.11, the UMI consensuses were aligned to TRA and TRB V and J templates and assembled into clonotypes. Expanded or contracted clonotypes were those called significant by both edgeR and NoisET, with noise models trained on biological replicates. For edgeR calls, the thresholds were a false discovery rate-adjusted p below 0.01 and a log2 fold-change of 1. As an exploratory analysis of dynamics, max-normalized trajectories of the 1000 most abundant clonotypes were examined by PCA with hierarchical clustering. Separately sequenced CD4+ and CD8+ repertoires were used to assign the CD4 or CD8 phenotype of responding clones. TCRdb handled the public reads itself, with Q25 trimming in fastp and clone calling in MiXCR, and kept productive beta chains. Under each unique CDR3 protein, matching rows form one entry showing the most common genes and DNA. These V and J calls originate from TCRdb's pipeline instead of the authors' own analysis. Present in this sample are just under 550,000 distinct CDR3 sequences, around 21% of which were seen just once. The ten biggest clones cover under 15% of the sample.

Ficoll-Paque density gradient centrifugation was the method used to isolate PBMCs. Source material: PBMCs or a T cell subset sorted from them (not recorded which). This sequence originates from an adult woman who had mild COVID-19 (a few samples of this study predate the infection). The sample titles of this study are shuffled in the database, so cell type and time point are left out; the donor was told from shared clones.

The DNA is TGTGCCAGCAGACGTCAGGGTAACCCTGGCTACACCTTC. Its protein product is CASRRQGNPGYTF. The chain is assembled from TRBV3-1 and TRBJ1-2; the D segment could be TRBD1, given 5 matching bases. V lost 6 bases and J lost 7 bases; the stretch between them is 15 bases long. Counted from cysteine to phenylalanine, this CDR3 has 13 amino acids. Of all the DNA, just the CDR3 is kept, 39 bases in frame from base 1. From the germline V gene (reference sequence), CDR1 is LGHDT and CDR2 is YNNKEL. Reference TRBV3-1 and TRBJ1-2 proteins supply the regions before and after the CDR3; the full variable domain is: DTAVSQTPKYLVTQMGNDKSIKCEQNLGHDTMYWYKQDSKKFLKIMFSYNNKELIINETVPNRFSPKSPDKAHLNLHINSLELGDSAVYFCASRRQGNPGYTFGSGTRLTVV.